The entry that follows covers one T cell receptor (beta chain) sequence. How the authors handled the data: Scientists estimated how many nucleated cells there were by amplifying reference gene primers. Data came from immunoSEQ multiplex PCR; TCRdb stores just in-frame clones and leaves some out. V and J calls and clone size follow that table, whereas D and trimming were derived from the DNA. Of some 170,000 clones in the sample, approximately 80% were seen once. Germline assignment: CDR1 LNHDA and CDR2 SQIVND (reference sequence). J gave up 6 bases and V 3 bases, and 5 bases lay outside the gene matches. The CDR3 contains 15 residues. This sample stems from a study of blood T cell repertoires in COVID-19. Turning to the study itself: PBMCs, B-cell-depleted T cells, or T cells were the source of the cDNA or gDNA that made up the material.

The sequencing input was peripheral blood. The TCR comes from a woman aged 40 to 55 with COVID-19, enrolled during active disease. The V call is TRBV19, the J call TRBJ2-2; 9 bases match TRBD1. In DNA form, the CDR3 reads TGTGCCAGTAGTATGGGACAGGGTCTCGCCGGGGAGCTGTTTTTT. It encodes CASSMGQGLAGELFF.